This entry lists 9 T cell receptor beta chains sequenced from one sample in a study of lymphopenia after photon versus proton radiotherapy. Some clones are missing from TCRdb's copy, which holds only in-frame ones; the method was immunoSEQ multiplex PCR. Of roughly 22,000 clones listed, about 82% are singletons. Source: peripheral blood, taken from a patient treated with proton-based radiotherapy. All receptors derive from a woman between 70 and 85 years old with pancreatic cancer.

This clone was seen only once. This chain connects TRBV4-3 to TRBJ2-3, with TRBD2 as a possible D gene (6 bases). The V gene's germline CDR1 is LGHNA and CDR2 YSLEER. Between the trimmed V and J ends, which lost 1 base and 2 bases, there was a span of 16 bases. CDR3 length equals 17 residues. Here the CDR3 DNA reads TGCGCCAGCAGCCAAGGGCCAGCGGGCCCCCCCACAGATACGCAGTATTTT. Its protein product is CASSQGPAGPPTDTQYF.

The chain carries TRBV27 and TRBJ2-6; possible D gene TRBD1, 8 bases. V lost 5 bases, J lost 1 base, and 21 bases lay in between. The length of the CDR3 is 19 residues. Germline-derived CDR1 and CDR2 are MNHEY and SMNVEV (reference sequence). The CDR3 loop is CASSTRDRKGGSGANVLTF. The DNA of the CDR3 is TGTGCCAGCAGTACCCGGGACAGGAAGGGAGGGTCTGGGGCCAACGTCCTGACTTTC.

This chain connects TRBV11-3 to TRBJ2-1, with unresolved D. Germline V CDR1 and CDR2: SGHNT, YENEEA. CDR3 length: 15 amino acids. V lost 4 bases to trimming and J lost 2 bases, with 12 bases between them. The CDR3 here is CASSSGPPPYNEQFF. The CDR3 region has the DNA TGTGCCAGCAGCTCAGGACCTCCCCCCTACAATGAGCAGTTCTTC. Drawing the rest from reference TRBV11-3 and TRBJ2-1, the complete variable domain is EAGVVQSPRYKIIEKKQPVAFWCNPISGHNTLYWYLQNLGQGPELLIRYENEEAVDDSQLPKDRFSAERLKGVDSTLKIQPAELGDSAVYLCASSSGPPPYNEQFFGPGTRLTVL.

The rearrangement joins TRBV6-5 to TRBJ1-2; 8 nucleotides match TRBD1. V gave up 2 bases and J gave up 4 bases; unmatched junction bases: 6. This CDR3 is built from 15 residues. Germline assignment: CDR1 MNHEY and CDR2 SVGAGI. In DNA form, the CDR3 reads TGTGCCAGCAGTTACGCCGGACAGGGATCCTATGGCTACACCTTC. Its protein is CASSYAGQGSYGYTF.

The chain carries TRBV7-8 and TRBJ1-5; TRBD1 is a possible D gene (5 bases). The germline CDR1 and CDR2 sequences are SGHVS and FQNEAQ. Trimming stripped 5 bases from V and 4 bases from J, with 12 bases between. The CDR3 spans 14 residues. The CDR3 loop reads CASSRDRNNQPQHF. The CDR3 DNA is TGTGCCAGCAGCCGAGACAGAAATAATCAGCCCCAGCATTTT.

The rearrangement joins TRBV18 to TRBJ2-4; D remains ambiguous. CDR3 length equals 13 residues. In germline, CDR1 is KGHSH, CDR2 LQKENI. With 2 bases removed from V and 5 bases from J, the gap between germline ends came to 7 bases. CDR3 loop: CASSPGGENIQYF. Here the CDR3 DNA reads TGTGCCAGCTCACCAGGTGGGGAAAACATTCAGTACTTC.

The V and J genes are TRBV4-3 and TRBJ2-7; D is ambiguous. Germline CDR1 LGHNA, CDR2 YSLEER. This CDR3 comprises 15 residues. Deletions cut 0 bases from V and 0 bases from J, with 9 bases between. The CDR3 is CASSQEGTVSYEQYF. CDR3 sequence (DNA): TGCGCCAGCAGCCAAGAAGGAACAGTCTCCTACGAGCAGTACTTC.

This chain connects TRBV5-4 to TRBJ2-5; D is possibly TRBD1 (6 bases). The germline V gene has CDR1 SGHNT and CDR2 YYREEE (reference sequence). The V and J ends lost 5 bases and 4 bases respectively, with 18 bases between them. The CDR3 totals 15 residues. CDR3 in amino acids: CASSAKQGERETQYF. CDR3 nucleotides: TGTGCCAGCAGTGCTAAACAGGGAGAGCGAGAGACCCAGTACTTC.

The chain employs TRBV4-1 and TRBJ2-2; 7 bases line up with TRBD2. CDR1 is MGHRA, CDR2 YSYEKL, per germline. V shed 0 bases and J 5 bases; nucleotides not matched to a gene: 9. This CDR3 region has 17 residues. Written as DNA, the CDR3 is TGCGCCAGCAGCCAAGATCCGGGGGGAGTAGGGACCGGGGAGCTGTTTTTT. Translating gives CASSQDPGGVGTGELFF.